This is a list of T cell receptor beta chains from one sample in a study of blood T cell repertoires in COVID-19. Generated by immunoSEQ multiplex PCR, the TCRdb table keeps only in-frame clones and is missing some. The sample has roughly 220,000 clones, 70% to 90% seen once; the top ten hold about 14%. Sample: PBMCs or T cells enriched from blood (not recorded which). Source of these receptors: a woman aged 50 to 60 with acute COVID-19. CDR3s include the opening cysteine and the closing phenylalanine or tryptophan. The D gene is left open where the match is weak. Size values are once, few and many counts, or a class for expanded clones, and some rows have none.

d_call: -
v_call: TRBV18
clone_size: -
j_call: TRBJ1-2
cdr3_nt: TGTGCCAGCTCACCAAGGCGGCAGGGGCTCAGCTACACCTTC
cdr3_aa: CASSPRRQGLSYTF

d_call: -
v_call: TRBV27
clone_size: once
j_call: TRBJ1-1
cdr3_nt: TGTGCCAGCAGGGCTATTGAGACAGCCTACACTGAAGCTTTCTTT
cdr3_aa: CASRAIETAYTEAFF

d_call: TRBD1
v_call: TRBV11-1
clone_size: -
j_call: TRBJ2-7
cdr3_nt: TGTGCCAGCAGCGGCCGGGACAGGCCCTACGAGCAGTACTTC
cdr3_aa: CASSGRDRPYEQYF

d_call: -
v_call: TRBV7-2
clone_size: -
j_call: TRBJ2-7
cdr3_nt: TGTGCCAGCAGCTTAGTAACCTACGAGCAGTACTTC
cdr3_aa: CASSLVTYEQYF

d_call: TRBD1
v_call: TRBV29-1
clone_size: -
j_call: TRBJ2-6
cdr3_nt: TGCAGCGCCCTGGGACAGGGGGAAAACTCTGGGGCCAACGTCCTGACTTTC
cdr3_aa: CSALGQGENSGANVLTF

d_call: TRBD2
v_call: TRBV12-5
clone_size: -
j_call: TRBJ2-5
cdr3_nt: TGTGCTAGTGGTTTGGATTGGACTAGCGGGAGTGGTGAGACCCAGTACTTC
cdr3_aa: CASGLDWTSGSGETQYF

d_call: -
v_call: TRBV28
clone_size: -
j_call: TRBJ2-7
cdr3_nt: TGTGCCAGCAGTTTAAGGATCAGGGGTACCTACGAGCAGTACTTC
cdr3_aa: CASSLRIRGTYEQYF

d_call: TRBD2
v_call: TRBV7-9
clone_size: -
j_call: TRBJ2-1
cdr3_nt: TGTGCCAGCAGCTTAGTAGCGGGCCCCTACAATGAGCAGTTCTTC
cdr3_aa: CASSLVAGPYNEQFF

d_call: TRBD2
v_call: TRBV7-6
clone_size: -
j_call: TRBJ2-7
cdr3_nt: TGTGCCAGCAGCTTAGCGGGGGCGGGAGGGTCCTACGAGCAGTACTTC
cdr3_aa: CASSLAGAGGSYEQYF

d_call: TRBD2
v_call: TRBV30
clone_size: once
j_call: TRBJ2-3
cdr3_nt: TGTGCCTTCCGGACTAGCGGGAGCGCAGATACGCAGTATTTT
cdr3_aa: CAFRTSGSADTQYF

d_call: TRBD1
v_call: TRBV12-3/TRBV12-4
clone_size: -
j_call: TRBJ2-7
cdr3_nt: TGTGCCAGCAGTCGACAGGGGATAGAGCAGTACTTC
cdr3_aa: CASSRQGIEQYF

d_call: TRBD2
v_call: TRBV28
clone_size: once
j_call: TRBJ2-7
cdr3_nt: TGTGCCAGCAGTTCTCCTCAAAGGTGGGACCCCGGGGGGGACGAGCAGTACTTC
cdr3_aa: CASSSPQRWDPGGDEQYF

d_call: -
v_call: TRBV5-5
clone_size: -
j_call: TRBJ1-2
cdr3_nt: TGTGCCAGCAGCCCGGACAGTAACTATGGCTACACCTTC
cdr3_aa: CASSPDSNYGYTF

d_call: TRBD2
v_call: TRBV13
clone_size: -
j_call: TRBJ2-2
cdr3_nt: TGTGCCAGCAGCTTCGGGACTAGCGGGAATCCCGGGGAGCTGTTTTTT
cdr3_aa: CASSFGTSGNPGELFF

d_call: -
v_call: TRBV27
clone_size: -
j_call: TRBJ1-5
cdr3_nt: TGTGCCAGCAGCACGAGGCCGCATAGCAATCAGCCCCAGCATTTT
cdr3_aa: CASSTRPHSNQPQHF

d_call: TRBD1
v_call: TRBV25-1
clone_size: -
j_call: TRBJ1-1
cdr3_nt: TGTGCCAGCAGTGCCTACAGGGGCGTAATCACTGAAGCTTTCTTT
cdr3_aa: CASSAYRGVITEAFF

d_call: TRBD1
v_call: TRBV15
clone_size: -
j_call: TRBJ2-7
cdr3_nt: TGTGCCACCAGCAGAACAAAGGACAGGTCCTCAGACTTC
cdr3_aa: CATSRTKDRSSDF

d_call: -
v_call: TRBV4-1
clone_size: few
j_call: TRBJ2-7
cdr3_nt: TGCGCCAGCAGCCAAGATCCAGGGAGGTACGAGCAGTACTTC
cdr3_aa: CASSQDPGRYEQYF

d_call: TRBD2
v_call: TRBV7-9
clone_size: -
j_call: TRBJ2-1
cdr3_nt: TGTGCCAGCAGCTACCTAGCGGGAGTGCATGAGCAGTTCTTC
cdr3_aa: CASSYLAGVHEQFF

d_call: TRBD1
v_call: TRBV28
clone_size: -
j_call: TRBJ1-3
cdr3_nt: TGTGCCACTCGGACAGGGGGTGGAAACACCATATATTTT
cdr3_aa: CATRTGGGNTIYF

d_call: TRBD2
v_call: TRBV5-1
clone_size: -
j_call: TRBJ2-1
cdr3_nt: TGCGCCAGCAGCTTGGAAGGGCTAGCGGGAGGGATTGAGCAGTTCTTC
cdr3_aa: CASSLEGLAGGIEQFF

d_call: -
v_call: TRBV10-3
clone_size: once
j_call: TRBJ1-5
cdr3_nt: TGTGCCATCAGTGAGTCGGGGAGGGGGCCCCAGCATTTT
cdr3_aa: CAISESGRGPQHF

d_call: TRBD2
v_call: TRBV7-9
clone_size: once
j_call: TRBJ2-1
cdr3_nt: TGTGCCAGCAGCTTAGCTTCCCCGGGAGGGCCGTACAATGAGCAGTTCTTC
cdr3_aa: CASSLASPGGPYNEQFF

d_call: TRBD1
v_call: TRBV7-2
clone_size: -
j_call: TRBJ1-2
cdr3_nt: TGTGCCAGCAGCTTGGGGACAGCGAACTATGGCTACACCTTC
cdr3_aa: CASSLGTANYGYTF

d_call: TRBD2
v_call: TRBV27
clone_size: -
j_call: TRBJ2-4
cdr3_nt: TGTGCCAGCAGTTTGAGGCGACTAGCGGGAGCCAAAAACATTCAGTACTTC
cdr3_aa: CASSLRRLAGAKNIQYF

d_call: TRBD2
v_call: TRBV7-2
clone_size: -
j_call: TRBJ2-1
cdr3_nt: TGTGCCAGCAGCTTGGGACTAGCGGGAGTTTCAGATGAGCAGTTCTTC
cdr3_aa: CASSLGLAGVSDEQFF

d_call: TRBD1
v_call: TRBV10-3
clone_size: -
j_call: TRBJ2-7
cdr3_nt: TGTGCCATCAGTGAGTCTAGGACAGGACCTTCCTACGAGCAGTACTTC
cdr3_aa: CAISESRTGPSYEQYF

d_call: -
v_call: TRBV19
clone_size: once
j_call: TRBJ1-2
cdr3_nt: TGTGCCAGTAGCCTTAGAGGGATTAGGTATGGCTACACCTTC
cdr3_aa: CASSLRGIRYGYTF

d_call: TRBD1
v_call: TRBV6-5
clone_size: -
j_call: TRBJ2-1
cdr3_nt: TGTGCCAGCAGGCCGGGACAGGCCAATGAGCAGTTCTTC
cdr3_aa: CASRPGQANEQFF

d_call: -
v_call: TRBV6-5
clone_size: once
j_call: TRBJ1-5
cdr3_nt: TGTGCCGCAGGAGAACAGGGCCTCCATCAGCCCCAGCATTTT
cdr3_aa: CAAGEQGLHQPQHF

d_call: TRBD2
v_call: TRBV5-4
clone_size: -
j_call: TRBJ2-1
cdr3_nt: TGTGCCAGCAGCCCCTGGACTAGCGAGGGTGAGCAGTTCTTC
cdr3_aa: CASSPWTSEGEQFF

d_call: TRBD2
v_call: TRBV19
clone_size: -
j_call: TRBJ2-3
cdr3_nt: TGTGCCAGCCGCCTAGGCGGGAGAGGGACAGATACGCAGTATTTT
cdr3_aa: CASRLGGRGTDTQYF

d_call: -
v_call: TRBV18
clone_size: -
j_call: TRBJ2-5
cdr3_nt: TGTGCCAGCTCACCACAGGAGGGGTGGGAGACCCAGTACTTC
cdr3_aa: CASSPQEGWETQYF

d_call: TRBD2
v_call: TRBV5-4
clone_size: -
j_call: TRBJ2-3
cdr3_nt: TGTGCCAGCAGCTCCCCGTTGGGCGGGAGGACAGATACGCAGTATTTT
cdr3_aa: CASSSPLGGRTDTQYF

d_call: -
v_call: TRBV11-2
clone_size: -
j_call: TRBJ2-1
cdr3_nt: TGTGCCAGCACCCAGAATTACAATGAGCAGTTCTTC
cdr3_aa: CASTQNYNEQFF

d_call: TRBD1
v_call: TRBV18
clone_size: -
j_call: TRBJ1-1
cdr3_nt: TGTGCCAGCTCACCGACAGGGGATATCGGCACTGAAGCTTTCTTT
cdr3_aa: CASSPTGDIGTEAFF

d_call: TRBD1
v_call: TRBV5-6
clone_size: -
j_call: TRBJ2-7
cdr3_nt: TGTGCCAGCAGCTTGGTTGGGACAGACGAGCAGTACTTC
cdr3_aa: CASSLVGTDEQYF

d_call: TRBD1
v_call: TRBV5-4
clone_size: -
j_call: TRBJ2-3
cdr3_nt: TGTGCCAGCAGAAGTCAGGGGGCAGATACGCAGTATTTT
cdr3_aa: CASRSQGADTQYF

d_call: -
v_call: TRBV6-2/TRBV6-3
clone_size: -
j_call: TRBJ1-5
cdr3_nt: TGTGCCAGCAGTTACGGTACGGGACTGCAGCCCCAGCATTTT
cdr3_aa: CASSYGTGLQPQHF

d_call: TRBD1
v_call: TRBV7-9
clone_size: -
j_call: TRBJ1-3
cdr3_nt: TGTGCCAGCAGCGTGGGACAGCCTGGAAACACCATATATTTT
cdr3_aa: CASSVGQPGNTIYF

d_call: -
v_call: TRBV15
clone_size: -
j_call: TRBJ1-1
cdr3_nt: TGTGCCACCAGCAGGGCAGGGCGGGGGAACACTGAAGCTTTCTTT
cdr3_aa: CATSRAGRGNTEAFF

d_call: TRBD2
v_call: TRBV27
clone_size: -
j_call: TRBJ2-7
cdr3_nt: TGTGCCAGCAGTTTTCGAGTAGCGGGTTTTGTCTACGAGCAGTACTTC
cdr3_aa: CASSFRVAGFVYEQYF

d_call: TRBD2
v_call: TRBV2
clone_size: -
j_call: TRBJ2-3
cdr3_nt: TGTGCCAGCAGTTTTGGCTTAGCGGGAGCTGGCACAGATACGCAGTATTTT
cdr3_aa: CASSFGLAGAGTDTQYF

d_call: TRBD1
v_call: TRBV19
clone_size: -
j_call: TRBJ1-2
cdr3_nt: TGTGCCAGTAGAATCGGACAGGGCCAAGGAGGCTACACCTTC
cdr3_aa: CASRIGQGQGGYTF

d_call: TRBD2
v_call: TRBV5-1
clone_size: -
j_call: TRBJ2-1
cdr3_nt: TGCGCCAGCAGCTTGGGGGTAGCGGGAGTCTCCTACAATGAGCAGTTCTTC
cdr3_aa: CASSLGVAGVSYNEQFF

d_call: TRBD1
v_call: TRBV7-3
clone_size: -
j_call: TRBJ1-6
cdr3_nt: TGTGCCAGCAGCCTCAACCGGGACAGGGGTTCACCCCTCCACTTT
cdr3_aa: CASSLNRDRGSPLHF

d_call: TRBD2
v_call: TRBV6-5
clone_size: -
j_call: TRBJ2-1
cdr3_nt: TGTGCCAGCAGTTACTCGGGACTAGACCGTAATGAGCAGTTCTTC
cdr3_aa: CASSYSGLDRNEQFF

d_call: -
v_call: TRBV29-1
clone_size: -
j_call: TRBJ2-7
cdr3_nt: TGCAGCGTTGGCCCAGGTCCCTACGAGCAGTACTTC
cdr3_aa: CSVGPGPYEQYF

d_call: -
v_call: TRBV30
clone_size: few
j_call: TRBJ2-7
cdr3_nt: TGTGCCTGGAGTCGCGGGACTGGCTACGAGCAGTACTTC
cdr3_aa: CAWSRGTGYEQYF

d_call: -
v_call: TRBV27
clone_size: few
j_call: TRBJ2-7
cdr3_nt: TGTGCCAGCAGTTTTCGGCCAGGAAGATCCTACGAGCAGTACTTC
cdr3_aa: CASSFRPGRSYEQYF

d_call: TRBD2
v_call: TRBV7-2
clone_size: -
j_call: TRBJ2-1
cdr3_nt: TGTGCCAGCAGCTCAGGGTGGGGAGGGGATGAGCAGTTCTTC
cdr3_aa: CASSSGWGGDEQFF

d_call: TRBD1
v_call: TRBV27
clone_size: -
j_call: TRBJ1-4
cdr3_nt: TGTGCCAGCAATGACCGGGACAGAGTTGAAAAACTGTTTTTT
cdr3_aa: CASNDRDRVEKLFF

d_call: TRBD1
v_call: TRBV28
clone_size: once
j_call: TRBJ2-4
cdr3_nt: TGTGCCAGCAGTTTCCCGACAGGGCAGGACATTCAGTACTTC
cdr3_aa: CASSFPTGQDIQYF

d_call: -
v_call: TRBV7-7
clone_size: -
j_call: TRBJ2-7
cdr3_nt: TGTGCCAGCAGCTCCGGAGACGGGAGCTCCTACGAGCAGTACTTC
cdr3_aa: CASSSGDGSSYEQYF